This TCR beta chain was recorded in a study of long-term antiretroviral therapy in people with HIV. Study-wide points: The range of CDR3 lengths in HIV repertoires proved narrower than that found in controls.

Concerning this clone itself: The target antigen is unknown.

With survey level as its setting, the immunoSEQ assay was v3.0. The protocol was immunoSEQ multiplex PCR, while the TCRdb copy is restricted to in-frame clones and leaves out a portion. The table lists about 25,000 clones, 79% of them singletons. V dropped 4 bases and J dropped 4; count of bases not matched to a gene: 7. CDR1 is SGHNT, CDR2 YYREEE, per germline (reference sequence). The CDR3 has 15 residues. The source material was unsorted PBMCs, sampled 1.2 years after starting antiretroviral therapy. J is TRBJ2-1 and V is TRBV5-4; 8 bases fit TRBD1. The TCR originated in a woman aged 40 to 55 with HIV. In DNA form, the CDR3 reads TGTGCCAGCAGCCAGGACAGGGCGTCTTACAATGAGCAGTTCTTC. Translation: CASSQDRASYNEQFF.